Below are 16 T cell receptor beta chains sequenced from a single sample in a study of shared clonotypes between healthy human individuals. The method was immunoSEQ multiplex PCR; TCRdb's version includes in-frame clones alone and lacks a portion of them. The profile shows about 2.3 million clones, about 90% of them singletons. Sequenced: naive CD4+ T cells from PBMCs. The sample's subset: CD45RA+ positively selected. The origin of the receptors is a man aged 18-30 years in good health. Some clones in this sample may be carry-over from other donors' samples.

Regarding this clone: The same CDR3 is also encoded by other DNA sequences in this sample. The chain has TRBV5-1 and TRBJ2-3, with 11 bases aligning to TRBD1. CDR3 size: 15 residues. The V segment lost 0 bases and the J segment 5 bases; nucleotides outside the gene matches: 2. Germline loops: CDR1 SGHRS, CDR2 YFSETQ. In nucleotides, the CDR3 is TGCGCCAGCAGCTTGGCCGGGACAGGGGGAGATACGCAGTATTTT. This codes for CASSLAGTGGDTQYF. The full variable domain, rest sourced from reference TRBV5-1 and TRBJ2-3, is KAGVTQTPRYLIKTRGQQVTLSCSPISGHRSVSWYQQTPGQGLQFLFEYFSETQRNKGNFPGRFSGRQFSNSRSEMNVSTLELGDSALYLCASSLAGTGGDTQYFGPGTRLTVL.

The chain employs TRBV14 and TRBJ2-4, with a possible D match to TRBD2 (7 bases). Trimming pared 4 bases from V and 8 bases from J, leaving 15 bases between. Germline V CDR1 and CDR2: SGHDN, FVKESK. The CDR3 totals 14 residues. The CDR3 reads CASSRGGGIDIQYF. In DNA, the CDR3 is TGTGCCAGCAGCCGCGGGGGCGGGATCGACATTCAGTACTTC.

CDR3 DNA sequence: TGTGCCAGCAGCGTAGTGGTCCAAGGCACTGAAGCTTTCTTT. Protein sequence: CASSVVVQGTEAFF. This rearrangement joins TRBV9 to TRBJ1-1; D call uncertain. The CDR3 covers 14 residues. The V gene lost 0 bases and the J gene lost 4 bases, with 10 bases spanning the gap. The germline V gene encodes CDR1 SGDLS and CDR2 YYNGEE.

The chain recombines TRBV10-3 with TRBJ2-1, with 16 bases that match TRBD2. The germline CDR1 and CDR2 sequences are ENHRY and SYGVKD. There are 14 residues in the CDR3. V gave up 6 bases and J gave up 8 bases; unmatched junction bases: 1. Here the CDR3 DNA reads TGTGCCATCAGGGGACTAGCGGGAGGGGATGAGCAGTTCTTC. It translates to CAIRGLAGGDEQFF.

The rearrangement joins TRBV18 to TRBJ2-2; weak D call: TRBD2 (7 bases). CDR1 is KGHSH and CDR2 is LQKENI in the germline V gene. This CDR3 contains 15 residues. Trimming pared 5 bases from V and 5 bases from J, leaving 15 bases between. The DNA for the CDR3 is TGTGCCAGCTCAACCAAACAGGGACTAACCGGGGAGCTGTTTTTT. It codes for CASSTKQGLTGELFF.

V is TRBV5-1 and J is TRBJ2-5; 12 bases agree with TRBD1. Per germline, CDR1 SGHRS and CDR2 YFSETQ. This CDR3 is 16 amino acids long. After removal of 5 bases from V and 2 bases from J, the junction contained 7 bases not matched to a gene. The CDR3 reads CASRKGTGGVQETQYF. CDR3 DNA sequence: TGCGCCAGCAGAAAAGGGACAGGGGGCGTTCAAGAGACCCAGTACTTC.

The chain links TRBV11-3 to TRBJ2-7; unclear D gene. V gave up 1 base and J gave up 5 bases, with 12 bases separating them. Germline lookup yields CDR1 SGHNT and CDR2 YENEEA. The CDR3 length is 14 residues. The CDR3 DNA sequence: TGTGCCAGCAGCTTAGGACCATTTGAAGACGAGCAGTACTTC. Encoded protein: CASSLGPFEDEQYF.

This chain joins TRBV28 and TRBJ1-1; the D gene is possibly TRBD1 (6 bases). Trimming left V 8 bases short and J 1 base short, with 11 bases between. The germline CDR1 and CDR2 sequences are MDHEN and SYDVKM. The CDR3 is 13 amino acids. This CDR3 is CASWWGPNTEAFF. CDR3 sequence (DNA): TGTGCCAGCTGGTGGGGGCCGAACACTGAAGCTTTCTTT.

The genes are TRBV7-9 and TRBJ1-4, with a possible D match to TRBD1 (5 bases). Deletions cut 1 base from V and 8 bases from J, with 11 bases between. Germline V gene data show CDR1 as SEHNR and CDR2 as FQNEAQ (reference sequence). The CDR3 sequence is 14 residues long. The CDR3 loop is CASSLEGLGEKLFF. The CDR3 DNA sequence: TGTGCCAGCAGCTTAGAGGGGTTGGGCGAAAAACTGTTTTTT.

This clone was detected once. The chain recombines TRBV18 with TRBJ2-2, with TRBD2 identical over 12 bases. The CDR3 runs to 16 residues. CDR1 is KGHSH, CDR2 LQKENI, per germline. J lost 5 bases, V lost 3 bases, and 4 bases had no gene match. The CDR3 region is CASSPTSGRRTGELFF. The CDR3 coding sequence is TGTGCCAGCTCACCGACTAGCGGGAGACGGACCGGGGAGCTGTTTTTT.

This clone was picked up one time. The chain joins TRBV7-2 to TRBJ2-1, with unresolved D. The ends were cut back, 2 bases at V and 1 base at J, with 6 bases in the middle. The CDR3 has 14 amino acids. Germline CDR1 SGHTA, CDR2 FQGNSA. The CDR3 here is CASSLWPSYNEQFF. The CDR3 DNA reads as TGTGCCAGCAGCTTATGGCCTTCCTACAATGAGCAGTTCTTC.

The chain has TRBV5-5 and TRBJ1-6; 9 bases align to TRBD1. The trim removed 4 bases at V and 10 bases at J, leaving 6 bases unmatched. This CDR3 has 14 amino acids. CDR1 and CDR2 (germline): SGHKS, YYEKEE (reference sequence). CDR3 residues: CASSRTGVGSPLHF. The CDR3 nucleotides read TGTGCCAGCAGCAGGACAGGGGTTGGGTCACCCCTCCACTTT.

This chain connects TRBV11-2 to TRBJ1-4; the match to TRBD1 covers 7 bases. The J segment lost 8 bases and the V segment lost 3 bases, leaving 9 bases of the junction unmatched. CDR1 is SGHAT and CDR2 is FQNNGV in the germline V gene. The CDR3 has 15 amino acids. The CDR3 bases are TGTGCCAGCAGCTTCCGAGGGGGCGGTGGAGAAAAACTGTTTTTT. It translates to CASSFRGGGGEKLFF.

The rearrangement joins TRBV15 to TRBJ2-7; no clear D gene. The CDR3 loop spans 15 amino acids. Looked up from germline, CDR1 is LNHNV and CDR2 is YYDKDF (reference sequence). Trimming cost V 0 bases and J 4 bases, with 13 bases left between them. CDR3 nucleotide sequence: TGTGCCACCAGCAGAGAAAAGGGCCTCCTTTACGAGCAGTACTTC. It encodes CATSREKGLLYEQYF.

The CDR3, as DNA: TGCGCCAGCAGCTTGGGCGGGGACAGTATTTACGAGCAGTACTTC. Amino acid sequence: CASSLGGDSIYEQYF. The V call is TRBV5-1, the J call TRBJ2-7; maybe TRBD1 (7 bases). CDR1 SGHRS and CDR2 YFSETQ come from the germline V gene. This CDR3 comprises 15 residues. The V gene lost 0 bases and the J gene lost 4 bases, with 14 bases spanning the gap.

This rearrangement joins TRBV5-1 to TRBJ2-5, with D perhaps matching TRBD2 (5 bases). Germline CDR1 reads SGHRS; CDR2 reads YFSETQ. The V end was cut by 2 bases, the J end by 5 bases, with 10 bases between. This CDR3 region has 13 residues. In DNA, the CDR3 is TGCGCCAGCAGCTTTGGACTTTGGGAGACCCAGTACTTC. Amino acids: CASSFGLWETQYF.